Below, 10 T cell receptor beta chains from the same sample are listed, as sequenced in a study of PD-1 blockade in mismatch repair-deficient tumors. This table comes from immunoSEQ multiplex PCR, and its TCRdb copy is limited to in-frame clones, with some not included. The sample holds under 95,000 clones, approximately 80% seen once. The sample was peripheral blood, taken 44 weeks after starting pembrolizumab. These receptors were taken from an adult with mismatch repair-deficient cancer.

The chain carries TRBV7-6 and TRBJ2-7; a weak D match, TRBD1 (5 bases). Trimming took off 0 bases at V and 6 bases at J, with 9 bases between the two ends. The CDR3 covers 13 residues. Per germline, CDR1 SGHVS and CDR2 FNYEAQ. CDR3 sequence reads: CASSLAGVGEQYF. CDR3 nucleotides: TGTGCCAGCAGCTTAGCAGGGGTGGGCGAGCAGTACTTC.

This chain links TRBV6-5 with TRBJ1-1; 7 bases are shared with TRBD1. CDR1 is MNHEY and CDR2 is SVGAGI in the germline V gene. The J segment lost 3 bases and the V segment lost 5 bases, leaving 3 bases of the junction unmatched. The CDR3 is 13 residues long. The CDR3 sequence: CASSTGQYTEAFF. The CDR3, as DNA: TGTGCCAGCAGTACGGGACAGTACACTGAAGCTTTCTTT.

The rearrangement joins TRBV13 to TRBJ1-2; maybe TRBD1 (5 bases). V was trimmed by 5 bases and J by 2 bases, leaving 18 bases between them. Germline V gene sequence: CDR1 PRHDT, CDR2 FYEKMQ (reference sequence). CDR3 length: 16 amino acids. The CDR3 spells CASSRRAGVTNYGYTF. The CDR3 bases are TGTGCCAGCAGCCGAAGGGCGGGGGTAACAAACTATGGCTACACCTTC. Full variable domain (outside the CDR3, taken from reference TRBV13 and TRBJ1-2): AAGVIQSPRHLIKEKRETATLKCYPIPRHDTVYWYQQGPGQDPQFLISFYEKMQSDKGSIPDRFSAQQFSDYHSELNMSSLELGDSALYFCASSRRAGVTNYGYTFGSGTRLTVV.

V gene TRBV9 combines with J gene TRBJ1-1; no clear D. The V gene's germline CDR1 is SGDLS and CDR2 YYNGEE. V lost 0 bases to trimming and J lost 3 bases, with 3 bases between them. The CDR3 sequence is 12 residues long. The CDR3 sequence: CASSVGHTEAFF. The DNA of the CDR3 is TGTGCCAGCAGCGTAGGGCACACTGAAGCTTTCTTT.

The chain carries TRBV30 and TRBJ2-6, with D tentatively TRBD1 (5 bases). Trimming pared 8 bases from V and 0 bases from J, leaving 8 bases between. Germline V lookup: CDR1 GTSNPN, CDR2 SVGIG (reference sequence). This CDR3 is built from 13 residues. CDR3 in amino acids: CAGRASGANVLTF. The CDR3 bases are TGTGCCGGCAGGGCCTCTGGGGCCAACGTCCTGACTTTC. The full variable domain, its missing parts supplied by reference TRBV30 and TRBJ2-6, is SQTIHQWPATLVQPVGSPLSLECTVEGTSNPNLYWYRQAAGRGLQLLFYSVGIGQISSEVPQNLSASRPQDRQFILSSKKLLLSDSGFYLCAGRASGANVLTFGAGSRLTVL.

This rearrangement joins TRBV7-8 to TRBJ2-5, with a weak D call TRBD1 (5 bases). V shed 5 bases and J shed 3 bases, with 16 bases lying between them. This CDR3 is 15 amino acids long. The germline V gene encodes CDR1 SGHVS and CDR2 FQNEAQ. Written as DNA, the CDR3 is TGTGCCAGCAGCCCCGGCAGGGCGTTCGAAGAGACCCAGTACTTC. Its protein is CASSPGRAFEETQYF.

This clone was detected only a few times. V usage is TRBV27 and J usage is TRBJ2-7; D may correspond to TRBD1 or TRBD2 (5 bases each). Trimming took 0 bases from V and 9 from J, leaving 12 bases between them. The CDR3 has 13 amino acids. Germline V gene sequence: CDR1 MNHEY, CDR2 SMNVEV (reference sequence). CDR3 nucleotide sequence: TGTGCCAGCAGTTTATCGGCTGGGGACGGGCAGTACTTC. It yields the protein CASSLSAGDGQYF.

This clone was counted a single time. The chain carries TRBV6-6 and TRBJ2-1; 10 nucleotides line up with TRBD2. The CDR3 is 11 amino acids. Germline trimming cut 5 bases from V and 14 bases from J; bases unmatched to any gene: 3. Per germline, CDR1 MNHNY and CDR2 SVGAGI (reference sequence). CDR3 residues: CASSTGTSEFF. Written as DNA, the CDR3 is TGTGCCAGCAGTACGGGGACTAGCGAGTTCTTC.

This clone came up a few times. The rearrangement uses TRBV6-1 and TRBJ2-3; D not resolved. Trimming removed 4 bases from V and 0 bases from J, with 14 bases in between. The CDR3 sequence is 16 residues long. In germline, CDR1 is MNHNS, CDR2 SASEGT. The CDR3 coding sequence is TGTGCCAGCAGTGCCCCGCACTCCACTAGCACAGATACGCAGTATTTT. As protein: CASSAPHSTSTDTQYF.

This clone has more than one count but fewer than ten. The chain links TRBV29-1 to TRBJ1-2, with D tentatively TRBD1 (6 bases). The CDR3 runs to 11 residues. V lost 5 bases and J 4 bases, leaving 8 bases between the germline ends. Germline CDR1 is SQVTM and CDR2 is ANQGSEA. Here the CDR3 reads CSVIRGYGYTF. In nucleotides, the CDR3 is TGCAGCGTTATCAGGGGCTATGGCTACACCTTC.